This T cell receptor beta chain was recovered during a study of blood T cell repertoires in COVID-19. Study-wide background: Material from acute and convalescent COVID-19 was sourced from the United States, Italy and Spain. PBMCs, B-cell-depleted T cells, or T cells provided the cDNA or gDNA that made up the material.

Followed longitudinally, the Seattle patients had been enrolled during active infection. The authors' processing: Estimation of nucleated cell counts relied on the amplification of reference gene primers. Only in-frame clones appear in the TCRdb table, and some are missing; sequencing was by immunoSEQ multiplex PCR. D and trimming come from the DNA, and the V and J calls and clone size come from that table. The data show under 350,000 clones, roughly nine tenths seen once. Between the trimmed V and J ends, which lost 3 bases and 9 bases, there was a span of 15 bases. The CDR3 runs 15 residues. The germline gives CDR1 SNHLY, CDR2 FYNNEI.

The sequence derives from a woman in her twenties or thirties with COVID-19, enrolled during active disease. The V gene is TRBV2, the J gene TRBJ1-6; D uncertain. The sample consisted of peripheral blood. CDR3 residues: CASSEEGRLGSPLHF. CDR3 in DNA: TGTGCCAGCAGTGAGGAGGGTAGGTTAGGTTCACCCCTCCACTTT.